This TCR beta chain is drawn from a study of regulatory T cells in long-lasting Graves disease. This clonotype was counted a few times. Its matching antigen is unknown. The time point here: persistent/refractory GD, antithyroid drugs over 5 years with positive TRAb. PBMCs were the source of the RNA used for TCR sequencing. In Xi'an, China, an endocrinology department was the source of patients. Assembly of TCR beta libraries relied on iRepertoire HTBI primers together with Arm-PCR of CDR3 regions. Via MiXCR, TCRdb re-called the multiplex PCR reads, giving one row per CDR3 protein. The sample yields 400,000 to 600,000 distinct CDR3 sequences, about a fifth seen once. Findings of the study overall: Sampling was limited to peripheral blood rather than thyroid tissue.

Trimming removed 4 bases at V and 0 bases at J, with 24 bases between. This CDR3 has 19 amino acids. CDR1 is MNHGY, CDR2 SVAAGI, per germline. This chain joins TRBV6-9 and TRBJ1-1; the D gene is possibly TRBD1 (6 bases). The receptor was derived from a female donor with Graves disease. This specimen was peripheral blood mononuclear cells (PBMCs), taken when the disease was refractory, from a patient treated with antithyroid drugs. CDR3 amino acids: CASSLPPIGQTYMNTEAFF. Written as DNA, the CDR3 is TGTGCCAGCAGTTTACCTCCCATCGGACAGACTTACATGAACACTGAAGCTTTCTTT.